This T cell receptor (beta chain) was captured in a study of CD8+ T cells in alopecia areata. Study at large: A regimen of oral tofacitinib, 5 to 10 mg twice daily, was given to treated patients.

General study findings and limits: Lesional scalp, especially alopecia totalis/universalis, showed higher clonality than normal scalp. Many expanded lesional clones remained in scalp and blood on tofacitinib. Tofacitinib significantly brought down scalp clonality and expanded CD8+ clones among top 100.

Sequencing used cDNA as its template, made by extracting RNA and reverse transcribing it. Repertoires were generated with immunoSEQ multiplex PCR, while TCRdb's copy carries only in-frame clones and drops some. The sample has more than 150,000 clones; about 60% are singletons. Treatment described: oral pan-JAK inhibitor, 5-10 mg twice daily. As concerns this clone: Its antigen is not known.

CDR1 is SGHDT and CDR2 is YYEEEE in the germline V gene. V lost 4 bases to trimming and J lost 7 bases, with 14 bases between them. The CDR3 runs to 13 residues. This clonotype originated in a human donor with alopecia areata. The material was CD8+ T cells sorted from blood, obtained at week 24, from a patient treated with tofacitinib. The chain employs TRBV5-6 and TRBJ1-1, with D tentatively TRBD1 (6 bases). The CDR3 sequence: CASSGGTTHEAFF. CDR3 sequence (DNA): TGTGCCAGCAGCGGAGGGACAACTCATGAAGCTTTCTTT. Based on the CDR3 plus reference TRBV5-6 and TRBJ1-1, the full variable domain is DAGVTQSPTHLIKTRGQQVTLRCSPKSGHDTVSWYQQALGQGPQFIFQYYEEEERQRGNFPDRFSGHQFPNYSSELNVNALLLGDSALYLCASSGGTTHEAFFGQGTRLTVV.